This TCR beta chain was sequenced in a study of CD8+ T cells in alopecia areata. The authors extracted RNA and reverse transcribed it into cDNA as the sequencing template. Generated by immunoSEQ multiplex PCR, the TCRdb table keeps only in-frame clones and is missing some. The sample carries over 150,000 clones, 63% recorded once. The length of the CDR3 is 15 residues. CDR1 SGHTA and CDR2 FQGNSA come from the germline V gene. Trimming stripped 0 bases from V and 0 bases from J, with 9 bases between. This rearrangement joins TRBV7-2 to TRBJ2-7; D remains unclear. Specimen: CD4+ T cells sorted from blood, collected at week 0. The clonotype originates from a human donor with alopecia areata. In DNA form, the CDR3 reads TGTGCCAGCAGCTTAGCTCTCATTAGCTCCTACGAGCAGTACTTC. This gives the protein CASSLALISSYEQYF.